The present TCR beta chain was sequenced within a study of PD-1 blockade in classical Hodgkin lymphoma. The table came from immunoSEQ multiplex PCR; TCRdb's copy has only in-frame clones and leaves some out. In the table there are approximately 29,000 clones, roughly 80% of which are singletons. Described time point: cycle 4 day 1 (C4D1), after five to seven weeks of nivolumab. Autologous stem cell transplantation was followed by relapse in every patient, and brentuximab vedotin exposure varied. Thawed PBMCs were the source of CD4+ T cells, purified by magnetic negative selection. The material was CD4+ T cells from blood, obtained before the fourth cycle of nivolumab. The clonotype originates from a human donor with classical Hodgkin lymphoma.

CDR3 nucleotides: TGTGCCAGCAGTTACCGGACGGTACGTAGAAGCTATGGCTACACCTTC. Amino acid sequence: CASSYRTVRRSYGYTF. V gene TRBV6-6 combines with J gene TRBJ1-2; D is unclear. Germline V gene sequence: CDR1 MNHNY, CDR2 SVGAGI (reference sequence). This CDR3 is 16 amino acids long. The ends were cut back, 2 bases at V and 4 bases at J, with 17 bases in the middle.